This T cell receptor (beta chain) was sequenced in a study of control samples from healthy donors and cancer patients. The CDR3 is 15 residues long. Germline V gene lookup returns CDR1 SGHTA and CDR2 FQGNSA. Trimming at V came to 5 bases and at J to 5 bases, leaving 9 bases not matched to a gene. TCRdb's copy holds only in-frame clones and misses some; the assay was immunoSEQ multiplex PCR. The data contain over 100,000 clones, 90% of them singletons. Sequenced material: blood. The rearrangement links TRBV7-2 to TRBJ2-1; TRBD2 matches at 7 bases. The clonotype was recovered from a human donor in good health. The donor label of this sample is uncertain. Written as DNA, the CDR3 is TGTGCCAGCAGCCCCTTGGGGGGGTTCAACAATGAGCAGTTCTTC. Its translation: CASSPLGGFNNEQFF.